The entry that follows covers one TCR beta chain sequence. No antigen is known for it. The study isolated at least 6.5 million PBMCs from each sample. These data belong to a study of blood T cells in healthy people across ages. On the study more broadly: Capture by template switching was about one barcoded beta molecule per two T cells. Notes on the study in general: Conclusively comparing naive with antigen-experienced cells was impossible with unsorted PBMCs.

V lost 0 bases to trimming and J lost 8 bases; unmatched junction nucleotides: 14. From germline, CDR1 is DFQATT and CDR2 SNEGSKA (reference sequence). The CDR3 spans 17 residues. For the second PCR, which ran for 7 to 11 cycles, a sample-barcoded 5' primer and a J-beta primer mix were used. TCRdb passed the 5' RACE reads through MiXCR, listing each CDR3 protein once. The sample shows about 1.4 million distinct CDR3 sequences, approximately 60% of them seen only once. This rearrangement joins TRBV20-1 to TRBJ1-2; the match to TRBD1 covers 11 bases. This clonotype originated in a man younger than 30 in good health. The sample was blood. Here the CDR3 DNA reads TGCAGTGCTAGAGATGGGACAGGGGGTACTTTTTCGAGCGGCTACACCTTC. Its protein product is CSARDGTGGTFSSGYTF.